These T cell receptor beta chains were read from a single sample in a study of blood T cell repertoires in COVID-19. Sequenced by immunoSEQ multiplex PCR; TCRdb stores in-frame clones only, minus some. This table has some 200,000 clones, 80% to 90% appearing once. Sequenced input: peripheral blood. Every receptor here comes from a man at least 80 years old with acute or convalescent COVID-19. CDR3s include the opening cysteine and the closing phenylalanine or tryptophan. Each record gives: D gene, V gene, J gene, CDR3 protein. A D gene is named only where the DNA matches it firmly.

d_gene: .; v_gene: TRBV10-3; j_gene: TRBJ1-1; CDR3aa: CAISESMGRGNTEAFF
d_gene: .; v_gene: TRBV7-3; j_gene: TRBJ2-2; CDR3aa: CASSATGSIAGELFF
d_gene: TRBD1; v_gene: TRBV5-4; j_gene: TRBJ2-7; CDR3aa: CASSLAGQGSYEQYF
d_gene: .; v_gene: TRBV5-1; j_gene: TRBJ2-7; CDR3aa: CASSLEQGLYEQYF
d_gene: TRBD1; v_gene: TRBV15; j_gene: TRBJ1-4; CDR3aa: CATSKRDRDGEKLFF
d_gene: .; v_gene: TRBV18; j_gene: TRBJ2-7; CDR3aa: CASSPMAEAEQYF
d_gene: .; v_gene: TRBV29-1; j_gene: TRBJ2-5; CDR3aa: CSVEDTAGAPEETQYF
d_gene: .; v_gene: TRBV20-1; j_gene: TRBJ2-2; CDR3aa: CPGTGELFF
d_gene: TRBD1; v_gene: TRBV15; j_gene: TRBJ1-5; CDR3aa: CATSSALGTASQPQHF
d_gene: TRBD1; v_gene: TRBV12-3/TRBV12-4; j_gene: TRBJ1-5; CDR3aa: CASSLGTGGQHF
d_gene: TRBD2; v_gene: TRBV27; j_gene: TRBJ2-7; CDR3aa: CASSMKREGSYEQYF
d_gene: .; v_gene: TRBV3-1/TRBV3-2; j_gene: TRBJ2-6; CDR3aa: CASSQEGWSGANVLTF
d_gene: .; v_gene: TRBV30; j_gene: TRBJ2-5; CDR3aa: CAWGTPLVSAQYF
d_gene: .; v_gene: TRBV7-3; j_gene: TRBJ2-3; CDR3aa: CASSLTSGRPTDTQYF
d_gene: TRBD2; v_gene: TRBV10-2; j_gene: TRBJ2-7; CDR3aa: CASSQRLAGKNEQYF
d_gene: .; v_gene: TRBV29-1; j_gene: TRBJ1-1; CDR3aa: CSVLSGGTEAFF
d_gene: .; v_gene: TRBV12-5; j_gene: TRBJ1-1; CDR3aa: CASGLVLTRTAMNTEAFF
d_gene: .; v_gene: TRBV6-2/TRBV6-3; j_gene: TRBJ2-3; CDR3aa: CASSKNLRGSTDTQYF
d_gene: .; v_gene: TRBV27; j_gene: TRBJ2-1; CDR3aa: CASSFLQGSLEQFF
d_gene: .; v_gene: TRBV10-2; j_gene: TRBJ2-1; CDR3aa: CASSEVGAWNEQFF
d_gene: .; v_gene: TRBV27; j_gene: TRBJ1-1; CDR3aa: CASSFDKNTEAFF
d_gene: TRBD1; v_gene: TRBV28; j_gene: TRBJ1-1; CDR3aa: CASSLPRTRGHMNTEAFF
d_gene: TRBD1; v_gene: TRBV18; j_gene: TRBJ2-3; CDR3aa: CASSQQLGQGRPDTQYF
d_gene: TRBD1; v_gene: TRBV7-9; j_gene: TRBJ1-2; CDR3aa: CASGATGGSLGYTF
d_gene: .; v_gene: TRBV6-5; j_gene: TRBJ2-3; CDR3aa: CASSFLSGRTDTQYF
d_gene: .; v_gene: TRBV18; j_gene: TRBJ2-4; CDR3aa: CASSPEGFNQYF
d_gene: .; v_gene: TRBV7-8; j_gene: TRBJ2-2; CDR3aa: CASSLVGGGSTGELFF
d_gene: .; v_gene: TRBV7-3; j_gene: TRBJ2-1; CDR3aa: CASSPRGAAYNEQFF